This T cell receptor (beta chain) was recovered during a study of breast tumors, draining lymph nodes, adjacent tissues. V was trimmed by 6 bases and J by 4 bases, leaving 7 bases between them. CDR1 and CDR2 from the germline V gene are LNHDA and SQIVND (reference sequence). The CDR3 consists of 13 residues. TCRdb redid the calling of the multiplex PCR reads with MiXCR, one entry per CDR3 protein. The sample has approximately 120,000 distinct CDR3 sequences; roughly 20% are singletons. Only a few counts were recorded for this clonotype. The lymph nodes were axillary draining lymph nodes from breast cancer patients.

Sample: axillary lymph node tissue. This chain connects TRBV19 to TRBJ2-6; no reliable D call. The receptor was derived from a female donor with breast cancer. Some clones in this sample may be carry-over from other donors' samples. For the CDR3, the DNA is TGTGCCAGTAGGGACCCAGGGGCCAACGTCCTGACTTTC. The encoded protein is CASRDPGANVLTF.